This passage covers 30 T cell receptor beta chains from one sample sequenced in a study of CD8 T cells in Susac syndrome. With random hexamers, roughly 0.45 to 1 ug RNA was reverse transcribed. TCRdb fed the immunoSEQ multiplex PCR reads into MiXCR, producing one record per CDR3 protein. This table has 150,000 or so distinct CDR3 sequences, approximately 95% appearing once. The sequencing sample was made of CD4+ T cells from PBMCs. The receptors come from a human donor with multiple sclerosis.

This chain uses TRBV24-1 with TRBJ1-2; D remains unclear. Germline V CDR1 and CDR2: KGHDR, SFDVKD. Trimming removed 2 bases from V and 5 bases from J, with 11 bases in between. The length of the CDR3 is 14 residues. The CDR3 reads CATSDSRTVYGYTF. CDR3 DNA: TGTGCCACCAGTGATTCCCGTACAGTGTATGGCTACACCTTC.

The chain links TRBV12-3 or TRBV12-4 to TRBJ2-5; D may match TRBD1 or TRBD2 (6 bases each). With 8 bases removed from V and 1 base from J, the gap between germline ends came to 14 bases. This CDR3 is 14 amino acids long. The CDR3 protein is CASRRGYLQETQYF. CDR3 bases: TGTGCCAGCCGGAGGGGGTACCTCCAAGAGACCCAGTACTTC.

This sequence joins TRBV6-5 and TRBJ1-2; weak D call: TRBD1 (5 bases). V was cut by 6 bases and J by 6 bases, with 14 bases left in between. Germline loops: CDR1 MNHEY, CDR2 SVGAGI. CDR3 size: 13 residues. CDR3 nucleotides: TGTGCCAGCAGAGCAGGGCCGCGTAATGGCTACACCTTC. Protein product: CASRAGPRNGYTF.

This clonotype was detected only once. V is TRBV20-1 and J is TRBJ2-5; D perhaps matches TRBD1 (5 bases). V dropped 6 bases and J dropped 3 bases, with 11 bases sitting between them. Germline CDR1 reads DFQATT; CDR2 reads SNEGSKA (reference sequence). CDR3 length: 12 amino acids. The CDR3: CSAWGSEETQYF. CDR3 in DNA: TGCAGTGCGTGGGGCTCGGAAGAGACCCAGTACTTC.

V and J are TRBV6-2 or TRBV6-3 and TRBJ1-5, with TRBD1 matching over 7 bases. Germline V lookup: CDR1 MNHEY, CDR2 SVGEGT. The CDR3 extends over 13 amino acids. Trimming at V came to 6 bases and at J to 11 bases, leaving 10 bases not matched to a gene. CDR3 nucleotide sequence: TGTGCCAGCAGGACAGGGATTTTACGGTCCCAGCATTTT. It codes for CASRTGILRSQHF.

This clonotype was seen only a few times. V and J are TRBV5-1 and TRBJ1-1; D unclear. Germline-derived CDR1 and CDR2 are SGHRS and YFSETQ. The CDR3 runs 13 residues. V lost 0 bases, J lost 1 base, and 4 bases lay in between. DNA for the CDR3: TGCGCCAGCAGCTTGGTCTCGAACACTGAAGCTTTCTTT. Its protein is CASSLVSNTEAFF.

The CDR3 spells CASSLGPPTNEKLFF. The CDR3 nucleotides are TGCGCCAGCAGCTTGGGTCCGCCAACTAATGAAAAACTGTTTTTT. V is TRBV5-1 and J is TRBJ1-4; D uncertain. Trimming stripped 0 bases from V and 0 bases from J, with 6 bases between. The CDR3 extends over 15 amino acids. CDR1 is SGHRS and CDR2 is YFSETQ in the germline V gene. Variable domain in full (rest from reference TRBV5-1 and TRBJ1-4): KAGVTQTPRYLIKTRGQQVTLSCSPISGHRSVSWYQQTPGQGLQFLFEYFSETQRNKGNFPGRFSGRQFSNSRSEMNVSTLELGDSALYLCASSLGPPTNEKLFFGSGTQLSVL.

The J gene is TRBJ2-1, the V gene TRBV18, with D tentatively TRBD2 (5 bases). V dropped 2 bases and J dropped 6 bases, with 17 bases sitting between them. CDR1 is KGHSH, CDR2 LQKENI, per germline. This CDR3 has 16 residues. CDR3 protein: CASSPDQRPISNEQFF. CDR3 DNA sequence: TGTGCCAGCTCACCAGATCAGCGGCCGATATCCAATGAGCAGTTCTTC.

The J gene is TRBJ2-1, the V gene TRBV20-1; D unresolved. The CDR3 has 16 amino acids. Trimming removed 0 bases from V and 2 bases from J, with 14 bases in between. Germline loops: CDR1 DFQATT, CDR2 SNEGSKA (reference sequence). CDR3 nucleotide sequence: TGCAGTGCTAGAGATGAAGGTCGACCCCCCTACAATGAGCAGTTCTTC. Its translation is CSARDEGRPPYNEQFF.

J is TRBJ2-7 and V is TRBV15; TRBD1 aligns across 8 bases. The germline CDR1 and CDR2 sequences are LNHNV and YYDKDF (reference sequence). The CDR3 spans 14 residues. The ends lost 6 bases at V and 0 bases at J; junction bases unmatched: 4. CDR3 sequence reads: CATRRDRSSYEQYF. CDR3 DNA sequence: TGTGCCACCAGAAGGGACAGGAGCTCCTACGAGCAGTACTTC.

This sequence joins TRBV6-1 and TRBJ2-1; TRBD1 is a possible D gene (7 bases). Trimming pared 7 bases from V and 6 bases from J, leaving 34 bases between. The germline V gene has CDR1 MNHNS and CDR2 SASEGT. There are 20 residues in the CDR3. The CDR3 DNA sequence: TGTGCCAGCATCTCCCGTGGAGGGGGCGCCTCCAGTAGTGGATCCAATGAGCAGTTCTTC. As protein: CASISRGGGASSSGSNEQFF.

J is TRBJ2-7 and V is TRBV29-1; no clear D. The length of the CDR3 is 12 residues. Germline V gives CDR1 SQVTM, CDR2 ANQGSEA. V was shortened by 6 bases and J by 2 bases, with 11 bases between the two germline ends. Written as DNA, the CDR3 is TGCAGCGTCTCCCGGACCCCCTACGAGCAGTACTTC. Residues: CSVSRTPYEQYF.

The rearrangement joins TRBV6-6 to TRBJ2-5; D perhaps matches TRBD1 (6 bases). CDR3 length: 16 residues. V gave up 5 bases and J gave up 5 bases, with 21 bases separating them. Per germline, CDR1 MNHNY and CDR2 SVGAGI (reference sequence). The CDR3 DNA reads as TGTGCCAGCAGTCCCCGGCGGACAGAGATAGGGGAGACCCAGTACTTC. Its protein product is CASSPRRTEIGETQYF.

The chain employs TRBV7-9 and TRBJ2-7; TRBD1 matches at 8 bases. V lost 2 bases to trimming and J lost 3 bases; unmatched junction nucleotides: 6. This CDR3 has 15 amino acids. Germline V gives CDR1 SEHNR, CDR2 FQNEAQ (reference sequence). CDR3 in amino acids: CASSLLSGQVYEQYF. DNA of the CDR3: TGTGCCAGCAGCTTACTTTCGGGACAGGTCTACGAGCAGTACTTC.

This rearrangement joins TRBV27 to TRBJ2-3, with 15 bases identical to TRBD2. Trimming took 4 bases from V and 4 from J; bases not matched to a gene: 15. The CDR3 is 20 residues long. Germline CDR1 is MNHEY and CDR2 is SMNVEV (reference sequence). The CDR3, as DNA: TGTGCCAGCAGTTACAAATACGGACTAGCGGGAGGGCCAGTCTCAGATACGCAGTATTTT. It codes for CASSYKYGLAGGPVSDTQYF.

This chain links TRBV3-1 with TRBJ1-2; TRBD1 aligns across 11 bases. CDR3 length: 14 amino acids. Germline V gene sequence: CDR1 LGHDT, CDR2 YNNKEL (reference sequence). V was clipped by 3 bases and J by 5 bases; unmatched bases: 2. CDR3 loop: CASSHGTGGYGYTF. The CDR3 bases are TGTGCCAGCAGCCACGGGACAGGGGGGTATGGCTACACCTTC.

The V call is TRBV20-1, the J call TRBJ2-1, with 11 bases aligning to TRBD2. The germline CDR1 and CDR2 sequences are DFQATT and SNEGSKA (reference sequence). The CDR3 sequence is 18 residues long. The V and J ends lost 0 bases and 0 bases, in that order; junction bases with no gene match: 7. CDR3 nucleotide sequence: TGCAGTGCTAGAGATTTCCTAGCGGGAGGCCGCTCCTACAATGAGCAGTTCTTC. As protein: CSARDFLAGGRSYNEQFF.

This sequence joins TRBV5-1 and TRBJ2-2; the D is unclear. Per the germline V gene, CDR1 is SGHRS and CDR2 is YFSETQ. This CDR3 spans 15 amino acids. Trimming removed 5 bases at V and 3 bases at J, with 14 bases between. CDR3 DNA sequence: TGCGCCAGCAGTTCCCAAGGGCTGGACACCGGGGAGCTGTTTTTT. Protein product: CASSSQGLDTGELFF.

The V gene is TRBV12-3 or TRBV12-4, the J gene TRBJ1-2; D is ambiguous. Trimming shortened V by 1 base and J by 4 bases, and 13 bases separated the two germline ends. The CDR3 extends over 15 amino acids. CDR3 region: CASSLGGGKGYGYTF. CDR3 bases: TGTGCCAGCAGTTTAGGAGGAGGGAAAGGCTATGGCTACACCTTC.

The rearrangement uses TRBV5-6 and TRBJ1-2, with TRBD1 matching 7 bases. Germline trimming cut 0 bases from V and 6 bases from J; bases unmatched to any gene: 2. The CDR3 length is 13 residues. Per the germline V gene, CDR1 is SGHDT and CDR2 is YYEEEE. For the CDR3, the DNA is TGTGCCAGCAGCTTGGTGGGACAGCATGGCTACACCTTC. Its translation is CASSLVGQHGYTF.

CDR3 amino acids: CASRGGTGPYEQYF. DNA for the CDR3: TGTGCCAGCAGAGGGGGGACAGGGCCCTACGAGCAGTACTTC. The rearrangement uses TRBV28 and TRBJ2-7, with 9 bases matching TRBD1. The germline V gene has CDR1 MDHEN and CDR2 SYDVKM. Trimming cost V 6 bases and J 2 bases; bases outside gene matches: 5. The CDR3 loop spans 14 amino acids.

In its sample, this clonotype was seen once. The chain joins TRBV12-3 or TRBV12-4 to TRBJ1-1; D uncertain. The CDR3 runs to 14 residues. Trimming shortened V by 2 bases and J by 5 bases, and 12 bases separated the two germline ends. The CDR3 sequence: CASSLLEGMTEAFF. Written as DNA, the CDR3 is TGTGCCAGCAGTTTACTGGAGGGAATGACTGAAGCTTTCTTT.

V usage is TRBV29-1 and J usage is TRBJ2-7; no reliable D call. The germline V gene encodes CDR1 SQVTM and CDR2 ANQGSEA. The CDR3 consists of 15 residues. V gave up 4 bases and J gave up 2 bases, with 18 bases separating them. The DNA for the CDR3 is TGCAGCGTTGGGGGTCTTGCGGAAAGCGCCTACGAGCAGTACTTC. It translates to CSVGGLAESAYEQYF.

CDR3 in amino acids: CAISAGQGEGQPQHF. The CDR3, as DNA: TGTGCCATCAGTGCGGGACAGGGGGAGGGTCAGCCCCAGCATTTT. The chain has TRBV10-3 and TRBJ1-5; 11 bases line up with TRBD1. The CDR3 length is 15 residues. Germline CDR1 is ENHRY and CDR2 is SYGVKD. Trimming took 4 bases from V and 6 from J; bases not matched to a gene: 5.

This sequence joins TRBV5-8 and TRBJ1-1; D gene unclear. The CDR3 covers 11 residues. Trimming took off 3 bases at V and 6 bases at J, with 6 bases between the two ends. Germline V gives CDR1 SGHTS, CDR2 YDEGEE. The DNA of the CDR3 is TGTGCCAGCAGCTCCTTTTCTGAAGCTTTCTTT. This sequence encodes CASSSFSEAFF.

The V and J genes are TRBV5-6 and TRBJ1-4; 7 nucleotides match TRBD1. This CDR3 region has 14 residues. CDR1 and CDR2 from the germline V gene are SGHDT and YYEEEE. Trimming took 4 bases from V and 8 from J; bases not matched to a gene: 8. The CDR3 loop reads CASSAQGGREKLFF. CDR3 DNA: TGTGCCAGCAGCGCCCAGGGGGGACGCGAAAAACTGTTTTTT.

CDR3 loop: CASSKHSGTEAFF. In DNA, the CDR3 is TGTGCCAGCAGTAAGCACTCGGGGACTGAAGCTTTCTTT. The genes are TRBV2 and TRBJ1-1; D call uncertain. The germline CDR1 and CDR2 sequences are SNHLY and FYNNEI. The length of the CDR3 is 13 residues. Trimming took 5 bases from V and 5 from J, leaving 12 bases between them.

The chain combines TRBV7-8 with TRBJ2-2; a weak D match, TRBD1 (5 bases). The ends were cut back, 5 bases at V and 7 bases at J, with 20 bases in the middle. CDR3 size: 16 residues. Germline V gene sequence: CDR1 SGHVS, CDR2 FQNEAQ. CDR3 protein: CASSRGSGRVDGELFF. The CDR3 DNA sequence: TGTGCCAGCAGCCGAGGTTCGGGCAGGGTTGACGGGGAGCTGTTTTTT.

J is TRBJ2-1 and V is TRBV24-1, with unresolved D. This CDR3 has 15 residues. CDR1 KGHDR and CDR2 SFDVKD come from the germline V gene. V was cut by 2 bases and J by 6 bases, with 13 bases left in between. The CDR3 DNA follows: TGTGCCACCAGTGATTCCGGGCTTACAAGCAATGAGCAGTTCTTC. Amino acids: CATSDSGLTSNEQFF.

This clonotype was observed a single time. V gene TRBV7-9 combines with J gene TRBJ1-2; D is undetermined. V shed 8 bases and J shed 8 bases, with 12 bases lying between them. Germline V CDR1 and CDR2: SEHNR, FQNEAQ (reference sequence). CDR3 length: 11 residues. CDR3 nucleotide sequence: TGTGCCAGCGGCCAATTCGAGGGCTACACCTTC. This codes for CASGQFEGYTF.